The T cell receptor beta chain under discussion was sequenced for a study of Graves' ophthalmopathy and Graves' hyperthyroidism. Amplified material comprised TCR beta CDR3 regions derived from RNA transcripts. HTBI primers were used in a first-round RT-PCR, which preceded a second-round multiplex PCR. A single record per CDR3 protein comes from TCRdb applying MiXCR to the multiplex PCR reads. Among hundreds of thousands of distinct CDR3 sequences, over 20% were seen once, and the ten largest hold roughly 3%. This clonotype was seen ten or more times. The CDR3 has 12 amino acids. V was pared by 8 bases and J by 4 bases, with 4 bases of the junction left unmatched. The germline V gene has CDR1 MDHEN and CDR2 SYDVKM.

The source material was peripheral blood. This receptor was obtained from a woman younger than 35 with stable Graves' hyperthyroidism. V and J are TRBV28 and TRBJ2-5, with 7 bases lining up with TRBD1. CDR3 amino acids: CASRGQRETQYF. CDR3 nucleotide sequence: TGTGCCAGCCGGGGACAGCGAGAGACCCAGTACTTC.